This is a list of T cell receptor beta chains from one sample in a study of T cell responses to AZD1222 COVID-19 vaccine. Libraries were prepared by immunoSEQ multiplex PCR; TCRdb keeps only in-frame clonotypes and omits some of them. The sample lists about 86,000 clones, roughly 87% occurring once. The starting material was peripheral blood, obtained 28 days after the second AZD1222 dose. All receptors derive from an adult who received the AZD1222 COVID-19 vaccine. The CDR3 runs from the conserved cysteine through the conserved F or W. A D gene is named only where the DNA matches it firmly. Only part of the rows carry a size: once, few, many, or a class if the clone is expanded.

CASSTPLQPQHF	TGTGCCAGCAGCACACCACTTCAGCCCCAGCATTTT	TRBJ1-5	NA	TRBV7-2	NA
CASSVAGTVTYEQYF	TGTGCCAGCAGCGTAGCCGGGACAGTAACCTACGAGCAGTACTTC	TRBJ2-7	few	TRBV9	TRBD1
CASSLNRVGPQGALHF	TGTGCCAGCAGCTTAAACAGGGTAGGGCCTCAAGGGGCCCTCCACTTT	TRBJ1-6	NA	TRBV7-2	NA
CASSTPGLRGYNEQFF	TGTGCCAGTAGTACGCCGGGACTGAGGGGTTACAATGAGCAGTTCTTC	TRBJ2-1	NA	TRBV19	NA
CASSVRQGASAEAFF	TGTGCCAGCAGCGTGAGACAGGGGGCGTCCGCTGAAGCTTTCTTT	TRBJ1-1	once	TRBV7-9	TRBD1
CASSSQGLSYEQYF	TGTGCCAGCAGTTCACAGGGTCTCTCCTACGAGCAGTACTTC	TRBJ2-7	NA	TRBV27	NA
CSASIGTSGGRDEQFF	TGCAGTGCTAGTATCGGGACTAGCGGGGGTAGGGATGAGCAGTTCTTC	TRBJ2-1	NA	TRBV20-1	TRBD2
CASSLRGAPSHEQYF	TGTGCCAGCAGCTTGAGGGGGGCGCCCTCCCACGAGCAGTACTTC	TRBJ2-7	NA	TRBV5-4	NA
CASSSAGAWEQFF	TGTGCCAGCAGTTCCGCAGGGGCATGGGAGCAGTTCTTC	TRBJ2-1	NA	TRBV27	NA
CASSPGTVNSPLHF	TGTGCCAGCAGCCCCGGGACAGTTAATTCACCCCTCCACTTT	TRBJ1-6	NA	TRBV28	TRBD1
CASSSGTGDVYNEQFF	TGTGCCAGCAGCTCCGGGACAGGGGATGTTTACAATGAGCAGTTCTTC	TRBJ2-1	NA	TRBV11-3	TRBD1
CASSEGGGGRLDTQYF	TGTGCCAGCAGTGAAGGAGGCGGGGGCCGATTAGATACGCAGTATTTT	TRBJ2-3	NA	TRBV25-1	NA
CASGDSYNEQFF	TGTGCCAGCGGAGACAGCTACAATGAGCAGTTCTTC	TRBJ2-1	NA	TRBV14	NA
CASSLGDLTLRGSSYNSPLHF	TGCGCCAGCAGCTTGGGTGACTTAACCCTCAGGGGAAGCTCCTATAATTCACCCCTCCACTTT	TRBJ1-6	NA	TRBV5-1	NA
CASRSRQGLQPQHF	TGTGCCAGTAGGTCGAGACAGGGCCTTCAGCCCCAGCATTTT	TRBJ1-5	NA	TRBV19	TRBD1
CASSLATPVSYEQYF	TGTGCCAGCAGCTTAGCGACGCCAGTTTCCTACGAGCAGTACTTC	TRBJ2-7	few	TRBV11-2	NA
CASSFSLAESYEQYF	TGTGCCAGCAGCTTTTCACTAGCGGAATCCTACGAGCAGTACTTC	TRBJ2-7	NA	TRBV5-5	TRBD2
CASFRAQLYTDTQYF	TGTGCCAGCTTTCGAGCTCAGCTATACACAGATACGCAGTATTTT	TRBJ2-3	once	TRBV6-5	NA
CASSLDSRGPPLHF	TGTGCCAGCAGCTTAGATAGTAGGGGTCCACCCCTCCACTTT	TRBJ1-6	NA	TRBV11-2	NA
CASSYPASNEQFF	TGTGCCAGCAGTTACCCTGCGAGCAATGAGCAGTTCTTC	TRBJ2-1	NA	TRBV6-5	NA
CSVRAGGYTF	TGCAGCGTCAGGGCGGGTGGCTACACCTTC	TRBJ1-2	NA	TRBV29-1	NA
CASSQGWAQETQYF	TGCGCCAGCAGCCAAGGGTGGGCCCAAGAGACCCAGTACTTC	TRBJ2-5	NA	TRBV4-1	NA
CASSRDRAPHQPQHF	TGTGCCAGCAGCCGCGACAGGGCACCTCATCAGCCCCAGCATTTT	TRBJ1-5	NA	TRBV6-2/TRBV6-3	TRBD1